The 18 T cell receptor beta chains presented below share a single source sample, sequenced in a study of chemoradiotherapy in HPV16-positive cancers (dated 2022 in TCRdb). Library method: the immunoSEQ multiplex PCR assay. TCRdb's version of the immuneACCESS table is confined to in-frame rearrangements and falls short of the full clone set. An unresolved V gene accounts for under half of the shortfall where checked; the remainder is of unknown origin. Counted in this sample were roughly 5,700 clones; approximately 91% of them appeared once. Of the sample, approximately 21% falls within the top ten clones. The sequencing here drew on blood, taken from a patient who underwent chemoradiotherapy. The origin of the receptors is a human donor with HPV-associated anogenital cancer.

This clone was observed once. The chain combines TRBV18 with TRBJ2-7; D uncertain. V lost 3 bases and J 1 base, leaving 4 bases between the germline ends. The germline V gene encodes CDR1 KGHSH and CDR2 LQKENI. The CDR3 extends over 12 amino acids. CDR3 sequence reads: CASSPASYEQYF. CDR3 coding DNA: TGTGCCAGCTCACCCGCGTCCTACGAGCAGTACTTC.

The DNA for the CDR3 is TGTGCCATCAGTGAGTCAGGGGGCTCTGGGGCCAACGTCCTGACTTTC. Protein sequence: CAISESGGSGANVLTF. This rearrangement joins TRBV10-3 to TRBJ2-6, with D possibly TRBD1 on 6 matching bases. V lost 0 bases to trimming and J lost 0 bases, with 6 bases between them. Per the germline V gene, CDR1 is ENHRY and CDR2 is SYGVKD. The CDR3 is 16 residues long.

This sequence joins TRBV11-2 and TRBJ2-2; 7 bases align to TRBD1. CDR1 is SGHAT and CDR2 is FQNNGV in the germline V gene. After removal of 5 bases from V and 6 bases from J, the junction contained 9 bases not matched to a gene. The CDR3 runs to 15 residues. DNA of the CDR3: TGTGCCAGCAGCCACATAAGACAGGGCGCCGGGGAGCTGTTTTTT. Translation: CASSHIRQGAGELFF.

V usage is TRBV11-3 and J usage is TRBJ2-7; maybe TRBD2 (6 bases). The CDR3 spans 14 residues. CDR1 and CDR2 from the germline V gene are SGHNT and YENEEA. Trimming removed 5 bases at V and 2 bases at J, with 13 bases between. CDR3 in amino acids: CASSPEGRAYEQYF. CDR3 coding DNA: TGTGCCAGCAGCCCGGAGGGGAGAGCCTACGAGCAGTACTTC.

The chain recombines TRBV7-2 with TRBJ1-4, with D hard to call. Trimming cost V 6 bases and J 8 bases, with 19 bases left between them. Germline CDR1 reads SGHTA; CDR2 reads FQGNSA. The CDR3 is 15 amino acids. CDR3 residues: CASRQGPNRQEKLFF. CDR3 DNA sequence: TGTGCCAGCAGACAAGGGCCCAACCGGCAGGAAAAACTGTTTTTT.

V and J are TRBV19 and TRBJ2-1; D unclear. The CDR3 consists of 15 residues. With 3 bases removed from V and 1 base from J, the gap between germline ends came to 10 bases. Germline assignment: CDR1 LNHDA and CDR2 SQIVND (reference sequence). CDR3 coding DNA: TGTGCCAGTAGTATCGTCGGAGTTTCCTACAATGAGCAGTTCTTC. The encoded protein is CASSIVGVSYNEQFF.

CDR3: CATSTSAALGTDTQYF. Here the CDR3 DNA reads TGTGCCACCTCTACGAGCGCAGCGTTAGGCACAGATACGCAGTATTTT. The chain recombines TRBV15 with TRBJ2-3; D not resolved. Germline CDR1 LNHNV, CDR2 YYDKDF (reference sequence). This CDR3 is built from 16 residues. Trimming removed 8 bases from V and 1 base from J, with 19 bases in between. Using reference TRBV15 and TRBJ2-3 for the parts outside the CDR3, the full variable domain is DAMVIQNPRYQVTQFGKPVTLSCSQTLNHNVMYWYQQKSSQAPKLLFHYYDKDFNNEADTPDNFQSRRPNTSFCFLDIRSPGLGDTAMYLCATSTSAALGTDTQYFGPGTRLTVL.

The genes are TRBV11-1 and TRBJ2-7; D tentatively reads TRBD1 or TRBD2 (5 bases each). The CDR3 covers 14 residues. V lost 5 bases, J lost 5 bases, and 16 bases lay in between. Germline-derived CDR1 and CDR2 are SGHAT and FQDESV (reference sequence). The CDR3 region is CASSHEGTVDEQYF. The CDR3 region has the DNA TGTGCCAGCAGCCATGAGGGGACCGTCGACGAGCAGTACTTC.

In DNA form, the CDR3 reads TGTGCCAGCAGCTTAGATTCCATTCTCGAGCAGTACTTC. It encodes CASSLDSILEQYF. The rearrangement joins TRBV11-2 to TRBJ2-7; D call uncertain. This CDR3 is built from 13 residues. V was trimmed by 0 bases and J by 6 bases, leaving 9 bases between them. The V gene's germline CDR1 is SGHAT and CDR2 FQNNGV.

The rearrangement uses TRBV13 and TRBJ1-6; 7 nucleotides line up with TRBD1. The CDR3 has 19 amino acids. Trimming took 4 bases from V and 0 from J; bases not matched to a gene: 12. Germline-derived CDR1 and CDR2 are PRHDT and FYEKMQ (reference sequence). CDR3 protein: CASSSTPGQASSYNSPLHF. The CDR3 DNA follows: TGTGCCAGCAGCTCCACCCCCGGACAGGCGAGCTCCTATAATTCACCCCTCCACTTT.

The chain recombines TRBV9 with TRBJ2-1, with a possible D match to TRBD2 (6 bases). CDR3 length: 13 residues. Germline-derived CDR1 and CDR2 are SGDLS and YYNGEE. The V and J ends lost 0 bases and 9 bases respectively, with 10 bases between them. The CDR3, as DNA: TGTGCCAGCAGCGTAGTGCGGGGAGGTGAGCAGTTCTTC. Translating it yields CASSVVRGGEQFF.

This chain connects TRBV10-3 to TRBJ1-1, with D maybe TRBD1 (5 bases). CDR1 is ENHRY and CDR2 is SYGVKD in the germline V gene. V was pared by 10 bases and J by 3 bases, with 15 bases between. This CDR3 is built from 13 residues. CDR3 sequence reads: CATSGLLDTEAFF. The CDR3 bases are TGTGCCACCTCAGGGCTTCTGGACACTGAAGCTTTCTTT.

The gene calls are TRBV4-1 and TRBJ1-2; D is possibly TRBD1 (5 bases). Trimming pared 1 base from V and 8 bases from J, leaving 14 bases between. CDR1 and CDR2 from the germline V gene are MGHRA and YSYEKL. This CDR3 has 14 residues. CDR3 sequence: CASSQGGILRGYTF. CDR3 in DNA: TGCGCCAGCAGCCAAGGGGGGATCTTAAGAGGCTACACCTTC.

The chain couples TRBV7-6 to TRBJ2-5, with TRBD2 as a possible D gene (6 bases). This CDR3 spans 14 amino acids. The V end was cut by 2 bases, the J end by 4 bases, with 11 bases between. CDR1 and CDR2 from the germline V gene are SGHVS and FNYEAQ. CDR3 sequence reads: CASSLSGLPETQYF. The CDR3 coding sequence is TGTGCCAGCAGCTTATCGGGACTTCCAGAGACCCAGTACTTC.

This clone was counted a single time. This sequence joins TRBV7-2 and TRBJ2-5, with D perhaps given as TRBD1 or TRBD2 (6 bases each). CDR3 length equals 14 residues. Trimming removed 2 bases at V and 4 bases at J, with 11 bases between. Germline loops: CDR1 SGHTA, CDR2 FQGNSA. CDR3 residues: CASSLFGGRETQYF. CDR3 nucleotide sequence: TGTGCCAGCAGCTTATTTGGGGGGCGAGAGACCCAGTACTTC.

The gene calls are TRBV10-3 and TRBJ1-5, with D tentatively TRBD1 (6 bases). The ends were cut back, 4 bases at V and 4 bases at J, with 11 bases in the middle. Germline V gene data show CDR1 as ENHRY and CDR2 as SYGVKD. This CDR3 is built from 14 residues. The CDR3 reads CAISAQGINQPQHF. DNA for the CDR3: TGTGCCATCAGTGCCCAGGGGATAAATCAGCCCCAGCATTTT.

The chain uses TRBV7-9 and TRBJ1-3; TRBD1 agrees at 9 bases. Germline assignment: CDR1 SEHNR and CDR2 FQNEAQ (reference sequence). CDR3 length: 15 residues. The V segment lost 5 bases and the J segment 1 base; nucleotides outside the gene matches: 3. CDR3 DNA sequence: TGTGCCAGCAGCAAACAGGGGGCGTCTGGAAACACCATATATTTT. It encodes CASSKQGASGNTIYF.

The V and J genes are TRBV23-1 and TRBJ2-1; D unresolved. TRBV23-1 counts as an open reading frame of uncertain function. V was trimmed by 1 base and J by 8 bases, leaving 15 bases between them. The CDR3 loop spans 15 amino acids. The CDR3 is CASSQFRVPPHEQFF. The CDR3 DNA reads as TGCGCCAGCAGTCAATTTCGAGTGCCCCCACATGAGCAGTTCTTC.